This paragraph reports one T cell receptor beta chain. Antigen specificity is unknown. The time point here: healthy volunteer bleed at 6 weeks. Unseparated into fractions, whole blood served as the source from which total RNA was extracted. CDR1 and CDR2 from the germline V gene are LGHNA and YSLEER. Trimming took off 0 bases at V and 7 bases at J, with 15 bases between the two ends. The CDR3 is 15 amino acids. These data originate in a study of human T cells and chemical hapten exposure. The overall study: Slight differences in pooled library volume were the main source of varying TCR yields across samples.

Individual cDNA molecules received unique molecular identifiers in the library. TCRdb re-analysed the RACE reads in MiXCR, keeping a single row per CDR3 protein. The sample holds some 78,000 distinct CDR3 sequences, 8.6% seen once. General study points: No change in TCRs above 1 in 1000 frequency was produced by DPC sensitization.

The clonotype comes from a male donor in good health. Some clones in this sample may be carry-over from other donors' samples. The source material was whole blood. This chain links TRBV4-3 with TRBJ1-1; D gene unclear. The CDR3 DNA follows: TGCGCCAGCAGCCAAGAGCCGGCAGTTCCAGGTGAAGCTTTCTTT. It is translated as CASSQEPAVPGEAFF.